This note documents a single T cell receptor beta chain sequence. Its target is not known. The CDR3 has 13 amino acids. Trimming pared 9 bases from V and 4 bases from J, leaving 14 bases between. In germline, CDR1 is MNHEY, CDR2 SVGAGI. This specimen belongs to a study of blood T cells in healthy people across ages. The study's findings and limits: In older individuals, TCR beta diversity per million T cells was lower, falling roughly linearly with age. It was found that TCR beta diversity correlated strongly with the percentage of naive T cells.

A second PCR of about 6 to 12 cycles used a sample-barcoded 5' primer and a J-beta primer mix. TCRdb re-called the 5' RACE reads through MiXCR, storing one row per CDR3 protein. The sample holds 450,000 to 600,000 distinct CDR3 sequences; over 25% are singletons and the top ten take 3% to 4%. A further study also used this sample, focusing on T cells of mothers and their children. That paper notes: A few healthy Caucasian mothers, along with their six children, were the donors. The study obtained over 8.5 million TCR beta CDR3 reads per mother and about 3 million per child.

Sequencing was carried out using blood. The sequence derives from a boy younger than 10 in good health. The chain has TRBV6-5 and TRBJ2-3; D is uncertain. CDR3 loop: CASGPLRPDTQYF. For the CDR3, the DNA is TGTGCCAGTGGGCCCCTCCGGCCAGATACGCAGTATTTT.